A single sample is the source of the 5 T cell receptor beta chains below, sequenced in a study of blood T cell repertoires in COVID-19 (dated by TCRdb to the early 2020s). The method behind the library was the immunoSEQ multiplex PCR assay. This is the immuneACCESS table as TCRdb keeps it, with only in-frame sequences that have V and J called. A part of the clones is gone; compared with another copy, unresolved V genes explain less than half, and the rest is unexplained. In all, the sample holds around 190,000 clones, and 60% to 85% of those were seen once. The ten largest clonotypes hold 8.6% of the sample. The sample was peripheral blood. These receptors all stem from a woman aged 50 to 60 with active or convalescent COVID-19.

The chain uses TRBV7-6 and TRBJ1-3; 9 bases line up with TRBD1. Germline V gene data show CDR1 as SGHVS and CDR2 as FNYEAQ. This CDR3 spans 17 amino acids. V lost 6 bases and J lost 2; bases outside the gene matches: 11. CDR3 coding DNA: TGTGCCAGCAGTCCCGAAGGGACAGGGAACCCTGGAAACACCATATATTTT. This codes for CASSPEGTGNPGNTIYF.

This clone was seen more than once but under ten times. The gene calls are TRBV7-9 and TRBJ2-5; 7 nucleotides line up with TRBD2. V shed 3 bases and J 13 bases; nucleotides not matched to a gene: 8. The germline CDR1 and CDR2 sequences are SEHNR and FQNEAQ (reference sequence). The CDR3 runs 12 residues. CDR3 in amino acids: CASSFTWREMYF. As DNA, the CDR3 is TGTGCCAGCAGCTTCACTTGGCGGGAGATGTACTTC.

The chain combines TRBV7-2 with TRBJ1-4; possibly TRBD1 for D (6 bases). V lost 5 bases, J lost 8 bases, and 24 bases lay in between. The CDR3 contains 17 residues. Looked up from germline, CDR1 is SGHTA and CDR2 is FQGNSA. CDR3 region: CASSHAPLQGRREKLFF. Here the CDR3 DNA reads TGTGCCAGCAGCCATGCCCCCTTACAGGGACGACGGGAAAAACTGTTTTTT.

The CDR3 DNA reads as TGTGCCAGCAGTTTCCGAGGCACACGCGAGCAGTACTTC. Residues: CASSFRGTREQYF. The J gene is TRBJ2-7, the V gene TRBV28; D unresolved. V lost 3 bases and J lost 6, with 12 bases in between. The germline CDR1 and CDR2 sequences are MDHEN and SYDVKM. The CDR3 is 13 residues long. Filled out from reference TRBV28 and TRBJ2-7, the complete variable domain reads DVKVTQSSRYLVKRTGEKVFLECVQDMDHENMFWYRQDPGLGLRLIYFSYDVKMKEKGDIPEGYSVSREKKERFSLILESASTNQTSMYLCASSFRGTREQYFGPGTRLTVT.

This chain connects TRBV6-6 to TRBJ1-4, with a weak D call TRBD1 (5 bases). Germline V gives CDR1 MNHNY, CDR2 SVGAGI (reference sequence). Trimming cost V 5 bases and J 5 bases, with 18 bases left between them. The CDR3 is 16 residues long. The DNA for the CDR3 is TGTGCCAGCAGTACGGGACTCCCGACCCCCAATGAAAAACTGTTTTTT. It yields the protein CASSTGLPTPNEKLFF.